This is a list of T cell receptor beta chains from one sample in a study of cytomegalovirus exposure and HLA in healthy donors. Produced via immunoSEQ multiplex PCR; TCRdb's table is partial and in-frame only. The sample holds some 98,000 clones, approximately 78% seen once. Sequencing was carried out using PBMCs. These TCRs come from a man aged 40-50 years in good health and CMV-seronegative. Each CDR3 is given with its conserved first and last residue. A D gene is named only where the DNA matches it firmly. Not all rows give a size; the values are once, few, many and, for expanded clones, a class.

J: TRBJ1-1
size: few
V: TRBV2
D: -
DNA: TGTGCCAGTTCACAGGTTGAGAACACTGAAGCTTTCTTT
CDR3: CASSQVENTEAFF

J: TRBJ1-4
size: -
V: TRBV9
D: -
DNA: TGTGCCAGCACCCAAGCGGGGGGCGGCGATGAAAAACTGTTTTTT
CDR3: CASTQAGGGDEKLFF

J: TRBJ1-1
size: once
V: TRBV5-1
D: -
DNA: TGCGCCAGCAGCTTGCCGTCTATGGGGGGGAGGACCGCTTTCTTT
CDR3: CASSLPSMGGRTAFF

J: TRBJ1-1
size: -
V: TRBV5-1
D: TRBD1
DNA: TGCGCCAGCAGCACCAAACAGGGGCCTGAAGCTTTCTTT
CDR3: CASSTKQGPEAFF

J: TRBJ2-7
size: -
V: TRBV6-1
D: TRBD1
DNA: TGTGCCAGCACAAAATTTCCGGGACAGGGCTACGAGCAGTACTTC
CDR3: CASTKFPGQGYEQYF

J: TRBJ2-5
size: -
V: TRBV5-1
D: -
DNA: TGCGCCAGCAGCTCCCTTCTCGGCTCCGGAGGGGAGACCCAGTACTTC
CDR3: CASSSLLGSGGETQYF

J: TRBJ2-7
size: -
V: TRBV4-3
D: -
DNA: TGCGCCAGCAGCCAAGATCCGCCGGTCAGGGGTCGCGAGCAGTACTTC
CDR3: CASSQDPPVRGREQYF

J: TRBJ2-3
size: -
V: TRBV29-1
D: TRBD2
DNA: TGCAGCAAAACTAGCGGGGGAAGCACAGATACGCAGTATTTT
CDR3: CSKTSGGSTDTQYF

J: TRBJ2-1
size: -
V: TRBV6-5
D: TRBD1
DNA: TGTGCCAGCAGCCCGGGACAGGGCTCTTACAATGAGCAGTTCTTC
CDR3: CASSPGQGSYNEQFF

J: TRBJ2-7
size: -
V: TRBV5-1
D: -
DNA: TGCGCCAGCAGCTACGGGACGGCCGGGGGCGAGCAGTACTTC
CDR3: CASSYGTAGGEQYF

J: TRBJ1-4
size: -
V: TRBV12-5
D: TRBD1
DNA: TGTGCTAGTGGGGGGGCAGGGGGTGAAAAACTGTTTTTT
CDR3: CASGGAGGEKLFF

J: TRBJ1-3
size: -
V: TRBV13
D: -
DNA: TGTGCCAGCAGCTTAGGCTGGGGCAGAAGCTCTGGAAACACCATATATTTT
CDR3: CASSLGWGRSSGNTIYF

J: TRBJ2-1
size: -
V: TRBV5-1
D: TRBD2
DNA: TGCGCCAGCAGCTTGGTTGCGGGGGACGGTACGCAGTTCTTC
CDR3: CASSLVAGDGTQFF

J: TRBJ2-7
size: -
V: TRBV9
D: TRBD1
DNA: TGTGCCAGCAGCGTAGATGGGACAGGGGGCGTCGAGCAGTACTTC
CDR3: CASSVDGTGGVEQYF

J: TRBJ1-6
size: -
V: TRBV19
D: -
DNA: TGTGCCAGTAGTCGGTTCCTGAAATCCGATAATTCACCCCTCCACTTT
CDR3: CASSRFLKSDNSPLHF

J: TRBJ2-1
size: -
V: TRBV29-1
D: TRBD2
DNA: TGCAGCGTAGCAGGGAGGGAGTATAGTTCTGCATTCTTC
CDR3: CSVAGREYSSAFF

J: TRBJ2-2
size: once
V: TRBV9
D: -
DNA: TGTGCCAGCAGCCTCCACAGGGTACCGAACACCGGGGAGCTGTTTTTT
CDR3: CASSLHRVPNTGELFF

J: TRBJ2-6
size: -
V: TRBV27
D: TRBD2
DNA: TGTGCCAGCAGCTCAACTAGCGGGGGGTTGGGCTCTGGGGCCAACGTCCTGACTTTC
CDR3: CASSSTSGGLGSGANVLTF

J: TRBJ1-5
size: -
V: TRBV6-5
D: -
DNA: TGTGCCAGCAGTTCAGGCCTAAATCAGCCCCAGCATTTT
CDR3: CASSSGLNQPQHF

J: TRBJ2-7
size: -
V: TRBV10-2
D: TRBD1
DNA: TGCGCCAGCACCGGACAGGGATCCTACGAGCAGTACTTC
CDR3: CASTGQGSYEQYF

J: TRBJ2-2
size: -
V: TRBV7-6
D: TRBD2
DNA: TGTGCCAGCAGCTTAGCGTGGAGCGGGGGGGCTTCTGACGGGGAGCTGTTTTTT
CDR3: CASSLAWSGGASDGELFF

J: TRBJ2-2
size: few
V: TRBV7-9
D: -
DNA: TGTTCCAGCAGCTTAGGAAGTGGTCGGTTTCTCACCGGGGAGCTGTTTTTT
CDR3: CSSSLGSGRFLTGELFF

J: TRBJ2-5
size: -
V: TRBV9
D: -
DNA: TGTGCCAGCAGCGTAGGAGACAGACAAGAGACCCAGTACTTC
CDR3: CASSVGDRQETQYF

J: TRBJ1-5
size: -
V: TRBV6-1
D: -
DNA: TGTGCCAGCAGCATCAGGGTTACTCAGCCCCAGCATTTT
CDR3: CASSIRVTQPQHF

J: TRBJ2-7
size: -
V: TRBV7-9
D: TRBD1
DNA: TGTGCCAGCAGCTTAGTCGGACAGGGTTACGAGCAGTACTTC
CDR3: CASSLVGQGYEQYF

J: TRBJ2-7
size: -
V: TRBV6-5
D: -
DNA: TGTGCCAGCAGACGGGACAATTACGAGCAGTACTTC
CDR3: CASRRDNYEQYF

J: TRBJ2-1
size: -
V: TRBV5-1
D: TRBD1
DNA: TGCGCCAGCAGCTCGACAGGGGTCTCCGGCAATGAGCAGTTCTTC
CDR3: CASSSTGVSGNEQFF

J: TRBJ1-2
size: -
V: TRBV29-1
D: -
DNA: TGCAGCGTTGATCCAGGAGGGGGCTACACCTTC
CDR3: CSVDPGGGYTF

J: TRBJ1-1
size: -
V: TRBV5-6
D: -
DNA: TGTGCCAGCAGCTTGACAGGCTGGATGAACACTGAAGCTTTCTTT
CDR3: CASSLTGWMNTEAFF

J: TRBJ2-3
size: -
V: TRBV4-1
D: -
DNA: TGCGCCAGCAGCCAAGAAACTAGTTCGACCACAGATACGCAGTATTTT
CDR3: CASSQETSSTTDTQYF

J: TRBJ2-1
size: -
V: TRBV10-3
D: TRBD2
DNA: TGTGCCATCAGTGAGAGGTCGGGGGGGGGTTCGTACAATGAGCAGTTCTTC
CDR3: CAISERSGGGSYNEQFF

J: TRBJ1-6
size: -
V: TRBV6-6
D: TRBD1
DNA: TGTGCCAGCAGTTACTCGACAGGGAATTCACCCCTCCACTTT
CDR3: CASSYSTGNSPLHF

J: TRBJ2-2
size: -
V: TRBV10-3
D: -
DNA: TGTGCCATCAGTGAAAGTAGCGCGAACACCGGGGAGCTGTTTTTT
CDR3: CAISESSANTGELFF

J: TRBJ2-7
size: -
V: TRBV2
D: -
DNA: TGTGCCAGCAGTGATCCGACAGACCTTATCTACGAGCAGTACTTC
CDR3: CASSDPTDLIYEQYF

J: TRBJ2-5
size: few
V: TRBV4-1
D: TRBD2
DNA: TGCGCCAGCAGCCAAGAATTGGCGCCTAGCGGGGTTACCACCCAGTACTTC
CDR3: CASSQELAPSGVTTQYF

J: TRBJ2-2
size: once
V: TRBV7-2
D: -
DNA: TGTGCCAGCAGCTTAGCTGGGCAGGGTGGCGGGGAGCTGTTTTTT
CDR3: CASSLAGQGGGELFF

J: TRBJ2-2
size: -
V: TRBV5-1
D: -
DNA: TGCGCCAGCAGCCCGGACGGGAACGCGGGGGAGCTGTTTTTT
CDR3: CASSPDGNAGELFF

J: TRBJ1-1
size: few
V: TRBV5-6
D: -
DNA: TGTGCCAGCAGCTTACAGATGAACACTGAAGCTTTCTTT
CDR3: CASSLQMNTEAFF

J: TRBJ1-2
size: -
V: TRBV11-3
D: TRBD1
DNA: TGTGCCAGCAGCTTAGATTCAGGGGGAAATGGCTACACCTTC
CDR3: CASSLDSGGNGYTF

J: TRBJ2-7
size: -
V: TRBV28
D: TRBD1
DNA: TGTGCCAGCAGCCCGGCGGACAGGGGGGGGTACGAGCAGTACTTC
CDR3: CASSPADRGGYEQYF

J: TRBJ1-5
size: -
V: TRBV5-4
D: -
DNA: TGTGCCAGCAGCTTGGAGGGCAGGGATCAGCCCCAGCATTTT
CDR3: CASSLEGRDQPQHF

J: TRBJ1-1
size: -
V: TRBV11-2
D: -
DNA: TGTGCCAGCAGCCCAATACTACAAATGGGTGCGGCAGTTGCTTTCTTT
CDR3: CASSPILQMGAAVAFF

J: TRBJ2-1
size: -
V: TRBV5-4
D: -
DNA: TGTGCCAGCAGCCTCGACAGGTTAGGTGAGCAGTTCTTC
CDR3: CASSLDRLGEQFF